This is a list of T cell receptor beta chains from one sample in a study of response to subunit inactivated influenza vaccine. TCRdb called the RT-PCR reads again in MiXCR, with one record for every CDR3 protein. The sample has fewer than 550,000 distinct CDR3 sequences; around 25% are singletons. The material was CD4+ T cells sorted from PBMCs, obtained more than 4 days after vaccination. These receptors were taken from a man in his fifties or sixties who received an inactivated influenza vaccine. Each CDR3 is given without its conserved first and last residue. The order of the fields is V gene, J gene, CDR3 protein.

>TRBV7-2|TRBJ2-1
ASSLGGLARGEQF
>TRBV12-3/TRBV12-4|TRBJ1-3
ASRETGSPGNTIY
>TRBV5-1|TRBJ1-2
ASSQGGTANYGYT
>TRBV7-9|TRBJ2-6
ASSPTRGGANVLT
>TRBV12-3/TRBV12-4|TRBJ2-7
ASSLDDYEQY
>TRBV15|TRBJ2-1
ATSRVRAGNGNEQF
>TRBV20-1|TRBJ2-1
SARGDYLNEQF
>TRBV10-3|TRBJ1-6
AISVDQVFVGYNSPLH
>TRBV20-1|TRBJ2-3
SASDAGPTSTDTQY
>TRBV20-1|TRBJ2-7
SARDAGRAYEQY
>TRBV5-1|TRBJ1-4
ASSSGIEGNEKLF
>TRBV5-5|TRBJ2-3
ASSRDYPSTDTQY
>TRBV5-1|TRBJ2-3
ASSVGQGASTDTQY
>TRBV11-2|TRBJ2-2
ASSLDRRTGNTGELF
>TRBV20-1|TRBJ2-5
SARGPLDAQETQY
>TRBV21-1|TRBJ2-7
ASKDSLGSYEQY
>TRBV2|TRBJ1-4
ASSVLGSDEKLF
>TRBV4-3|TRBJ2-5
ASSQRVEETQY
>TRBV7-2|TRBJ2-5
ASSNRPGGAETQY
>TRBV12-3/TRBV12-4|TRBJ1-2
ASSRERGYGYT
>TRBV5-6|TRBJ2-3
ASSDPRLVGDTQY
>TRBV24-1|TRBJ2-3
ATSDPGRTDTQY
>TRBV7-9|TRBJ2-5
ASSWAGAEETQY
>TRBV7-2|TRBJ2-1
ASSPSAGSYNEQF
>TRBV20-1|TRBJ2-5
SAAGQNQETQY
>TRBV12-3/TRBV12-4|TRBJ1-5
ASSTRTGGRSGPQH
>TRBV20-1|TRBJ2-1
SARTRPGGRAGEQF
>TRBV5-6|TRBJ2-1
ASSLWTEQF
>TRBV7-2|TRBJ2-7
ASSLRGTSGYEQY
>TRBV5-5|TRBJ2-7
ASSAPGVAYEQY
>TRBV29-1|TRBJ2-7
GVGGQRSYEQY
>TRBV10-3|TRBJ1-2
AISETEQGYGYT
>TRBV6-2/TRBV6-3|TRBJ2-7
ASLFRDRGRRNEQY
>TRBV6-5|TRBJ1-1
ASSFGGVMNTEAF
>TRBV12-3/TRBV12-4|TRBJ2-5
ASTATSEETQY
>TRBV7-2|TRBJ1-1
ASSLAVKLGTEAF
>TRBV6-7|TRBJ2-3
ASSYPETGTGGDTQY
>TRBV7-8|TRBJ2-1
ASSQFIAGGHRNEQF
>TRBV11-2|TRBJ1-4
ASSLGDTGSEKLF
>TRBV7-3|TRBJ2-3
ASSVDPGADTQY
>TRBV7-9|TRBJ1-2
ASSLVALGYGYT
>TRBV7-6|TRBJ2-2
ASSLGLAFAGELF
>TRBV20-1|TRBJ2-1
SARTGTSVNEQF
>TRBV10-3|TRBJ2-3
AISPGADTQY
>TRBV5-1|TRBJ2-1
ASSLSWGGRDEQF
>TRBV7-9|TRBJ2-7
ASSFGQVGYEQY
>TRBV6-2/TRBV6-3|TRBJ2-6
ASSYWRLAGANVLT
>TRBV3-1|TRBJ2-2
ASSQGLAGITGELF
>TRBV5-1|TRBJ1-2
ASSLDSTATLYGYT
>TRBV7-9|TRBJ2-1
ASRGGQSSYNEQF
>TRBV7-3|TRBJ2-3
ASSSRARASGPTSTDTQY
>TRBV28|TRBJ2-1
ASSFEVSARYNEQF
>TRBV2|TRBJ2-7
ASSSTRNEQY